The 2 T cell receptor beta chains below all came from one sample that was sequenced in a study of T cell responses to AZD1222 COVID-19 vaccine. Data came from immunoSEQ multiplex PCR; TCRdb stores just in-frame clones and leaves some out. Found here are about 100,000 clones, roughly nine tenths of them singletons; the top ten hold 2.5%. The starting material was peripheral blood, obtained 28 days after the second AZD1222 dose. The receptors here all came from an adult who received the AZD1222 COVID-19 vaccine.

This clone was seen a single time. V and J are TRBV27 and TRBJ2-1; 8 bases are shared with TRBD2. V lost 5 bases, J lost 6 bases, and 15 bases stayed unmatched. The V gene's germline CDR1 is MNHEY and CDR2 SMNVEV (reference sequence). CDR3 length equals 17 residues. The DNA for the CDR3 is TGTGCCAGCAGTCCATCTCCGCTGGCGGGAGGTGGCAATGAGCAGTTCTTC. This translates into CASSPSPLAGGGNEQFF.

The chain links TRBV5-1 to TRBJ1-2; a possible D gene is TRBD1 (6 bases). This CDR3 region has 15 residues. V was clipped by 0 bases and J by 8 bases, with 17 bases between them. In germline, CDR1 is SGHRS, CDR2 YFSETQ. The CDR3 here is CASSLGAGGAFGYTF. The CDR3 region has the DNA TGCGCCAGCAGCTTGGGAGCGGGGGGCGCCTTCGGCTACACCTTC.